One sample yielded the 8 T cell receptor beta chains listed below, sequenced in a study of blood T cells in healthy people across ages. PCR was performed a second time for roughly 7 to 11 cycles using a sample-barcoded 5' primer and a J-beta primer mix. TCRdb analysed the 5' RACE reads with MiXCR anew, one entry per CDR3 protein. The sample records more than 900,000 distinct CDR3 sequences, 25% to 30% being singletons. These same data were also listed under a study on T cells of mothers and their children.

Specimen: blood. These receptors were obtained from a woman aged 40 to 50 in good health.

About this clonotype: One junction end does not reproduce the germline sequence, and a read error may be involved. The CDR3 DNA follows: TGTGCCGGCAGCTTATTAAATGGGGATGGCTACACCTTC. It yields the protein CAGSLLNGDGYTF. The chain is built from TRBV7-9 and TRBJ1-2, with D hard to call. The CDR3 loop spans 13 amino acids. Germline CDR1 reads SEHNR; CDR2 reads FQNEAQ (reference sequence).

Concerning this clonotype itself: This sequence may be a read error, since a much larger clone differs from it by one base. The chain has TRBV5-1 and TRBJ2-7, with 7 bases aligning to TRBD1. Germline V lookup: CDR1 SGHRS, CDR2 YFSETQ. The CDR3 has 15 residues. With 4 bases clipped from V and 7 bases from J, the junction kept 14 bases outside the gene matches. The CDR3: CASSGNRDSYNEQYF. For the CDR3, the DNA is TGCGCCAGCAGCGGCAACAGGGACAGCTACAATGAGCAGTACTTC.

This clonotype has a count of ten or more. V usage is TRBV6-2 or TRBV6-3 and J usage is TRBJ2-1; 8 nucleotides line up with TRBD1. This CDR3 contains 14 residues. V lost 7 bases to trimming and J lost 7 bases; unmatched junction nucleotides: 9. Germline lookup yields CDR1 MNHEY and CDR2 SVGEGT. DNA for the CDR3: TGTGCCAGCACCCCCGGGACAGGTTTAAATGAGCAGTTCTTC. Amino acid sequence: CASTPGTGLNEQFF.

The table lists this clonotype with many counts. The chain couples TRBV7-8 to TRBJ1-5; the match to TRBD1 covers 8 bases. The V segment lost 1 base and the J segment 6 bases; nucleotides outside the gene matches: 8. This CDR3 is 16 amino acids long. The germline gives CDR1 SGHVS, CDR2 FQNEAQ. In DNA form, the CDR3 reads TGTGCCAGCAGCTTAGGGGCAGGGGGCGTGGGTCAGCCCCAGCATTTT. Its protein product is CASSLGAGGVGQPQHF.

The rearrangement links TRBV5-4 to TRBJ2-5; D possibly corresponds to TRBD2 (6 bases). With the DNA end fitting TRBJ2-7 better, the J assignment may be wrong. Germline V gene sequence: CDR1 SGHNT, CDR2 YYREEE (reference sequence). The CDR3 extends over 15 amino acids. The DNA for the CDR3 is TGTGCCAGCCGGGATGGGGGGAAGCCCTTTTACGAGCAGTACTTC. Residues: CASRDGGKPFYEQYF.

This clonotype was recorded once. CDR3 DNA sequence: TGTGCCAGCAGCTCTTTCCCTGGACAGGGGGTGGACGAGCAGTACTTC. Its protein is CASSSFPGQGVDEQYF. This chain joins TRBV11-2 and TRBJ2-7; 10 nucleotides align to TRBD1. Germline-derived CDR1 and CDR2 are SGHAT and FQNNGV. The V segment lost 4 bases and the J segment 5 bases; nucleotides outside the gene matches: 11. This CDR3 has 16 amino acids.

As for this clonotype: One end of the junction fails to match germline, which may point to a read error. The V call is TRBV5-1, the J call TRBJ2-3, with 8 bases fitting TRBD2. This CDR3 contains 14 residues. Germline values: CDR1 SGHRS, CDR2 YFSETQ. The CDR3 DNA sequence: TGCGCCAGCGCCCCCAGGACTAGCATAGATACGCAGTATTTT. Protein sequence: CASAPRTSIDTQYF. The entire variable domain, with the rest obtained from reference TRBV5-1 and TRBJ2-3, is as follows: KAGVTQTPRYLIKTRGQQVTLSCSPISGHRSVSWYQQTPGQGLQFLFEYFSETQRNKGNFPGRFSGRQFSNSRSEMNVSTLELGDSALYLCASAPRTSIDTQYFGPGTRLTVL.

As for this clonotype: Sequence at one end of the junction differs from germline and may be a read error. The genes are TRBV6-6 and TRBJ1-1; 9 nucleotides align to TRBD1. The length of the CDR3 is 15 residues. From germline, CDR1 is MNHNY and CDR2 SVGAGI (reference sequence). This chain's CDR3 is CASGYRGQGNTEAFF. CDR3 nucleotides: TGTGCCAGCGGTTACCGGGGACAGGGTAACACTGAAGCTTTCTTT.